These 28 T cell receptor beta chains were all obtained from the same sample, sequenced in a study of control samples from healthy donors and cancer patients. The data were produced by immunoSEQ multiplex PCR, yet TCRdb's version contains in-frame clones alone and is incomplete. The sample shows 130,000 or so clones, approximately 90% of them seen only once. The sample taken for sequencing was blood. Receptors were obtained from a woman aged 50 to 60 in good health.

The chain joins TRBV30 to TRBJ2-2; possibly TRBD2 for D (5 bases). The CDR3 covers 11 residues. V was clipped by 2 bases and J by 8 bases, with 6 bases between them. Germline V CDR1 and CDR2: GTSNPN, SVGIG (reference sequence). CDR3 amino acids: CAWSREGELFF. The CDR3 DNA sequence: TGTGCCTGGAGTCGGGAAGGGGAGCTGTTTTTT.

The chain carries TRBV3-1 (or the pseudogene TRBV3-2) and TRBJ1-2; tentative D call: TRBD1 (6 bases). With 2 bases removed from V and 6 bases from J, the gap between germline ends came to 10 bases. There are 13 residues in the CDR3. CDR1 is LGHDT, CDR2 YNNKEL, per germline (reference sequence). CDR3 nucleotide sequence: TGTGCCAGCAGCCAAATACCAGGGGATGGCTACACCTTC. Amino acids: CASSQIPGDGYTF.

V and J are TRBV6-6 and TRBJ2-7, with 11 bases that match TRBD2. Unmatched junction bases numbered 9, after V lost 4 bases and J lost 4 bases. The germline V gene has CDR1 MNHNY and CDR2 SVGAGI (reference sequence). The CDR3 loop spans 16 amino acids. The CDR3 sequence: CASSFDPSGGTYEQYF. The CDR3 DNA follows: TGTGCCAGCAGTTTCGACCCTAGCGGGGGGACTTACGAGCAGTACTTC.

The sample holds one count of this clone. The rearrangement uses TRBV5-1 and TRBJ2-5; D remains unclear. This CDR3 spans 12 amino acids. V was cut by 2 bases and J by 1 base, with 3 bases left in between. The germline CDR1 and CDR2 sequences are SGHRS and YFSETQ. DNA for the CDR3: TGCGCCAGCAGCTTAACCCAAGAGACCCAGTACTTC. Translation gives CASSLTQETQYF.

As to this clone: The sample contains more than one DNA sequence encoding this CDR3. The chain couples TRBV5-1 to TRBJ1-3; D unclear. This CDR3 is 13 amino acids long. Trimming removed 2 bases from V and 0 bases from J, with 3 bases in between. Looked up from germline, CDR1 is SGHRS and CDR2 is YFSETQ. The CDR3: CASSLDSGNTIYF. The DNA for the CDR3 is TGCGCCAGCAGCTTAGACTCTGGAAACACCATATATTTT.

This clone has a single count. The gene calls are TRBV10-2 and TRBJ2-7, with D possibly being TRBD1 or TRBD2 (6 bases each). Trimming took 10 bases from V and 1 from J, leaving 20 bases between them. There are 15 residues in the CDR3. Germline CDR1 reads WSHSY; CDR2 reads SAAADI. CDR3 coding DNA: TGCGCCATCCGACCCGGGGGCGCGGGATCCTACGAGCAGTACTTC. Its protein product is CAIRPGGAGSYEQYF.

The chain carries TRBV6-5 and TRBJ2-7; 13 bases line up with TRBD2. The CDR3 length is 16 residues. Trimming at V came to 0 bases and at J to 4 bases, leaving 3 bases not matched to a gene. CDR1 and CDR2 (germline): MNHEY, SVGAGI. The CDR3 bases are TGTGCCAGCAGTTACTCGGGGACTAGCGGGGATTACGAGCAGTACTTC. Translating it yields CASSYSGTSGDYEQYF.

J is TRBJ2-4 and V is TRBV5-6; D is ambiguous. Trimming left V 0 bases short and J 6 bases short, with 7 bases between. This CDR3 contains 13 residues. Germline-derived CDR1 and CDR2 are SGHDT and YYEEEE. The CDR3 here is CASSLAGSNIQYF. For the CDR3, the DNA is TGTGCCAGCAGCTTGGCCGGGTCAAACATTCAGTACTTC.

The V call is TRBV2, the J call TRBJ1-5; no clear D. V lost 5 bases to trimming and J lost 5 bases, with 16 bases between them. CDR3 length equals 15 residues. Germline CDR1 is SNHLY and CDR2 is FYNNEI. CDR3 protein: CASSLLGREDQPQHF. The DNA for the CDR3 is TGTGCCAGCAGTTTACTGGGAAGGGAGGATCAGCCCCAGCATTTT. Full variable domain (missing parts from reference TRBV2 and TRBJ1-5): EPEVTQTPSHQVTQMGQEVILRCVPISNHLYFYWYRQILGQKVEFLVSFYNNEISEKSEIFDDQFSVERPDGSNFTLKIRSTKLEDSAMYFCASSLLGREDQPQHFGDGTRLSIL.

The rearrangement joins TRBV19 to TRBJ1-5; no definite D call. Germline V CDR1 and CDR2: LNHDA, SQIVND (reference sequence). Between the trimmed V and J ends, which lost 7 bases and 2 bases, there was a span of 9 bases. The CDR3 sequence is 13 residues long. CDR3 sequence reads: CASTREGNQPQHF. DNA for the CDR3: TGTGCCAGTACCCGAGAGGGCAATCAGCCCCAGCATTTT. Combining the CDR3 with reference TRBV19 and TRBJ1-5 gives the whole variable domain DGGITQSPKYLFRKEGQNVTLSCEQNLNHDAMYWYRQDPGQGLRLIYYSQIVNDFQKGDIAEGYSVSREKKESFPLTVTSAQKNPTAFYLCASTREGNQPQHFGDGTRLSIL.

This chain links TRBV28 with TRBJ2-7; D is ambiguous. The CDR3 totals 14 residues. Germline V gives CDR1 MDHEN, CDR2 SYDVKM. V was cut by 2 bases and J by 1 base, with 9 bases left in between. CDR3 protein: CASSLVGRSYEQYF. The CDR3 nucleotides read TGTGCCAGCAGTTTAGTCGGTCGGTCCTACGAGCAGTACTTC.

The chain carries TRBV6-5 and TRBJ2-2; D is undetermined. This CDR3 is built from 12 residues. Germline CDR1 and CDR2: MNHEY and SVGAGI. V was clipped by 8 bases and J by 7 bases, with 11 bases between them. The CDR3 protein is CASWGLGGELFF. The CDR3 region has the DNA TGTGCCAGCTGGGGTTTAGGCGGGGAGCTGTTTTTT.

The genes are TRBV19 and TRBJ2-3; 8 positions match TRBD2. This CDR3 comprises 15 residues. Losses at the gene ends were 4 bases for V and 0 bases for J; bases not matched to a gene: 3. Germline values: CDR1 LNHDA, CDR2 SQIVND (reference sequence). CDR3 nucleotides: TGTGCCAGTAGTAACGGCGGGGGGAGCACAGATACGCAGTATTTT. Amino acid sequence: CASSNGGGSTDTQYF.

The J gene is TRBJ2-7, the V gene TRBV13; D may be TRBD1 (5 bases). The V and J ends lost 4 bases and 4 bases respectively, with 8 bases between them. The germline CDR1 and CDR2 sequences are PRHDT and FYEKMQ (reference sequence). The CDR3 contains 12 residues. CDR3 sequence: CASSSRGYEQYF. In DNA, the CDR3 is TGTGCCAGCAGCTCAAGGGGATACGAGCAGTACTTC.

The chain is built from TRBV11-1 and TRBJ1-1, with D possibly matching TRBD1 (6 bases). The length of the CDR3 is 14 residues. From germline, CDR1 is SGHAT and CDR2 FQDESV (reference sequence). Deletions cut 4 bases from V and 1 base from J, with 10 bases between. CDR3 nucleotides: TGTGCCAGCAGCTCCCGGACAGAGAACACTGAAGCTTTCTTT. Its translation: CASSSRTENTEAFF. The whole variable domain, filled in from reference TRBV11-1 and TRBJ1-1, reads EAEVAQSPRYKITEKSQAVAFWCDPISGHATLYWYRQILGQGPELLVQFQDESVVDDSQLPKDRFSAERLKGVDSTLKIQPAELGDSAMYLCASSSRTENTEAFFGQGTRLTVV.

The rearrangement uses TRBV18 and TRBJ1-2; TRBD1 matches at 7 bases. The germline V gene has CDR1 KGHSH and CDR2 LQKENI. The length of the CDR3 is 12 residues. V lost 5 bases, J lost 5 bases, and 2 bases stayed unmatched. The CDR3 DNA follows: TGTGCCAGCTCAGGGACAGCTTATGGCTACACCTTC. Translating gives CASSGTAYGYTF.

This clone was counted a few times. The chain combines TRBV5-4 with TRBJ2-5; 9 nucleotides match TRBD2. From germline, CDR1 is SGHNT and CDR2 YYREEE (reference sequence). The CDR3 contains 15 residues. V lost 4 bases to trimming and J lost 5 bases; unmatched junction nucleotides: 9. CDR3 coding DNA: TGTGCCAGCAGCCGAAGCGGGGGGCCGGAGGAGACCCAGTACTTC. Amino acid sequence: CASSRSGGPEETQYF.

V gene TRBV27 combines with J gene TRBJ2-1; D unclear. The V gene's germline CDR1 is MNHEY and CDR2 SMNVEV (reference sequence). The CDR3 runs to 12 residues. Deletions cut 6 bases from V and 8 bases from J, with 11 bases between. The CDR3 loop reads CASSGRIDEQFF. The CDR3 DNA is TGTGCCAGCAGCGGGCGAATCGATGAGCAGTTCTTC.

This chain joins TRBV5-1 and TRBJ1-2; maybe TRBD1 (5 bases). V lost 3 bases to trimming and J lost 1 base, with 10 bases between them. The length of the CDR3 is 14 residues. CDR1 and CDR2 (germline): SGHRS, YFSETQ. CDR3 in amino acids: CASSSDGGNYGYTF. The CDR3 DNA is TGCGCCAGCAGCTCGGACGGGGGTAACTATGGCTACACCTTC.

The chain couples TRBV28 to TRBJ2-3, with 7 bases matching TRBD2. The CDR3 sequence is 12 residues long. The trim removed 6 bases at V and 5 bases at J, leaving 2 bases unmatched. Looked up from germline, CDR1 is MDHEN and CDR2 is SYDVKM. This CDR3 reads CASRSGIDTQYF. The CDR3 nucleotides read TGTGCCAGCAGGAGCGGGATAGATACGCAGTATTTT. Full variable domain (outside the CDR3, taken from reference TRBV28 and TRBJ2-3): DVKVTQSSRYLVKRTGEKVFLECVQDMDHENMFWYRQDPGLGLRLIYFSYDVKMKEKGDIPEGYSVSREKKERFSLILESASTNQTSMYLCASRSGIDTQYFGPGTRLTVL.

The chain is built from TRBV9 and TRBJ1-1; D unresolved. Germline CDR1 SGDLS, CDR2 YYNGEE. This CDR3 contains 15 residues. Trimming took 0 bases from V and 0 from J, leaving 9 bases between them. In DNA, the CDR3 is TGTGCCAGCAGCGTAGGTGATCTACTGAACACTGAAGCTTTCTTT. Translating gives CASSVGDLLNTEAFF.

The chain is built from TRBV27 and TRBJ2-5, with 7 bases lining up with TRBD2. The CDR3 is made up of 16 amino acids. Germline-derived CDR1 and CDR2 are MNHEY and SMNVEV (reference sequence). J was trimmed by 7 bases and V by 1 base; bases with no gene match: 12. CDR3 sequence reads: CASSLWGGAGVGTQYF. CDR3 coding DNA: TGTGCCAGCAGTTTATGGGGGGGAGCGGGTGTTGGGACCCAGTACTTC.

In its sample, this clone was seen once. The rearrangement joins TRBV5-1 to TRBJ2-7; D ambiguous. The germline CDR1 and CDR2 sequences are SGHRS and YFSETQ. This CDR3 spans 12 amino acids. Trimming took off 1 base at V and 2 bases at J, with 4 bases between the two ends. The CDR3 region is CASSLNTYEQYF. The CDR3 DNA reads TGCGCCAGCAGCTTGAACACCTACGAGCAGTACTTC.

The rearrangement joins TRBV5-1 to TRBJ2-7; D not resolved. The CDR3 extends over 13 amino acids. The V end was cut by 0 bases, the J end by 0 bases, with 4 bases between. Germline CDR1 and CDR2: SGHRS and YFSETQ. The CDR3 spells CASSLAPSYEQYF. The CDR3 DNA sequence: TGCGCCAGCAGCTTGGCCCCCTCCTACGAGCAGTACTTC. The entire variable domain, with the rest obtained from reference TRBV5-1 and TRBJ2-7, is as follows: KAGVTQTPRYLIKTRGQQVTLSCSPISGHRSVSWYQQTPGQGLQFLFEYFSETQRNKGNFPGRFSGRQFSNSRSEMNVSTLELGDSALYLCASSLAPSYEQYFGPGTRLTVT.

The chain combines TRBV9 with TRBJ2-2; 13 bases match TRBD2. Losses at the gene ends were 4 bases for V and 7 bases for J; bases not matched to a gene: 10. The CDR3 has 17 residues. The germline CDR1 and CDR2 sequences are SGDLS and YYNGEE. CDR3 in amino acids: CASSHATLAGGGGELFF. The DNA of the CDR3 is TGTGCCAGCAGCCACGCGACACTAGCGGGAGGGGGCGGGGAGCTGTTTTTT.

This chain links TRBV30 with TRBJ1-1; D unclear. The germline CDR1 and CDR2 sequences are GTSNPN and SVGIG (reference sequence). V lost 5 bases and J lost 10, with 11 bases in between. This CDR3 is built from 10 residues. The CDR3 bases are TGTGCCTGGGGGAGGGATGTAGCTTTCTTT. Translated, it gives CAWGRDVAFF.

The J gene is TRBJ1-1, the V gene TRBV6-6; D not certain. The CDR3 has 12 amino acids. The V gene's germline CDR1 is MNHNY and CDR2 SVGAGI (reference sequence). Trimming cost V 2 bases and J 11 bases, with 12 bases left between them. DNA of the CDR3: TGTGCCAGCAGTTACGGGGAACAAGATGCTTTCTTT. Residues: CASSYGEQDAFF.

The CDR3 spells CASSGGQSSGTQYF. CDR3 nucleotide sequence: TGTGCCAGCAGTGGAGGCCAGTCCTCCGGGACCCAGTACTTC. This chain uses TRBV2 with TRBJ2-5; D call uncertain. The V and J ends lost 4 bases and 7 bases respectively, with 16 bases between them. The CDR3 is 14 amino acids. Germline CDR1 is SNHLY and CDR2 is FYNNEI. The full variable domain, its missing parts supplied by reference TRBV2 and TRBJ2-5, is EPEVTQTPSHQVTQMGQEVILRCVPISNHLYFYWYRQILGQKVEFLVSFYNNEISEKSEIFDDQFSVERPDGSNFTLKIRSTKLEDSAMYFCASSGGQSSGTQYFGPGTRLLVL.